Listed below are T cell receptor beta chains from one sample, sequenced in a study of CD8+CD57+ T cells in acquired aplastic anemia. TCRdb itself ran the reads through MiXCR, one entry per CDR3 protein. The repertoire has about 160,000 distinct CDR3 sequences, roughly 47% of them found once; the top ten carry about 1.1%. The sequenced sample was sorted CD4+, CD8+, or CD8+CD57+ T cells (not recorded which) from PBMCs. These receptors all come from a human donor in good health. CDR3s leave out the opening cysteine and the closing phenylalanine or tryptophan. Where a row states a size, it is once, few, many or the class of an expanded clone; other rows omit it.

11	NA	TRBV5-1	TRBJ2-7	ASSLVAGTEQY
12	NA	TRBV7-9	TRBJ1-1	ASSLAQGNTEAF
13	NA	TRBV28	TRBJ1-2	ASSLFPISPYGYT
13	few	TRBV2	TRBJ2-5	ASSVAGGAGETQY
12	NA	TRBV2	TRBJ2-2	ARRDRGVTGELF
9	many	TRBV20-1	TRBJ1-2	SAALGDSNS
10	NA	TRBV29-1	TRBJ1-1	SVENRGTEAF
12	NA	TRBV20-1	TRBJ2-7	SAETRDGSYEQY
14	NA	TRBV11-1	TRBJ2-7	ASSVAGQPPSYEQY
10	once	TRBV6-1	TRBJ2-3	ASSPSMDTQY
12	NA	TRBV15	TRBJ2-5	ATSIGGLEETQY
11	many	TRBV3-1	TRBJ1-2	ASSHRQGVGYT
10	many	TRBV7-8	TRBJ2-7	ASVSYSYEQY
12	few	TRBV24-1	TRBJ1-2	ATSVGTGGRGYT
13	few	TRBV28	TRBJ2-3	ASSFNPSTPDTQY
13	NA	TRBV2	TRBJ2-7	ASSVAGLAAYEQY
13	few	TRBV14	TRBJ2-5	ASSQRQGFFETQY
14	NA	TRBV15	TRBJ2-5	ATSSSGGPEGETQY
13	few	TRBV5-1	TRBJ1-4	ASSLAGSSNEKLF
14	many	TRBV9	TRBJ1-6	ASSRSGGGINSPLH
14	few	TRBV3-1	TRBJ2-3	ASSPSETGFTDTQY
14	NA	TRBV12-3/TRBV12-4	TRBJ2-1	ASSLVFGQGAQEQF
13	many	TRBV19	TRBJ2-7	ASSNGLAGTYEQY
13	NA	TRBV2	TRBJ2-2	ASRPLPSTDGELF
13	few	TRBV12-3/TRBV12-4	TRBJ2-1	ASQPGLAGFNEQF
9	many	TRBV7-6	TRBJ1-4	ASSLNEKLF
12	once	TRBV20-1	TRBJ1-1	SARETGVNTEAF
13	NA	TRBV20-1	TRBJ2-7	SAEGTSGSAYEQY
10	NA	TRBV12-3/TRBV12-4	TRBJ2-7	ASSLGRDEQY
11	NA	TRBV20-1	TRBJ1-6	SAIKGQNSPLH
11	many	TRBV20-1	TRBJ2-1	SAIWRGRNEQF
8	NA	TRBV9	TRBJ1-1	ASSGTEAF
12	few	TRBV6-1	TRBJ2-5	ASKWRGNQETQY
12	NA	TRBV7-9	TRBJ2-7	ASSLEGVSYEQY
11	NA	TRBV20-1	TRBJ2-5	SAREGLPETQY
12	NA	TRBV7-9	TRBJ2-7	ASRLTSGPYEQY
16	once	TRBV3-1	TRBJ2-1	ASSQGLVVLWSYNGQF
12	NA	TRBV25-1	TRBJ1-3	ASSDFGGGNTIY
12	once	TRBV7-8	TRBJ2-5	ASSLDPGGKTQY
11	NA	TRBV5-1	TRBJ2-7	ASSLGQGLEQY
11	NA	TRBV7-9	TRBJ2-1	ASTAGHYNEQF
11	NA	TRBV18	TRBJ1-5	ASSDTSNQPQH
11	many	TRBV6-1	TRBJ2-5	ASTRGQGGTQY
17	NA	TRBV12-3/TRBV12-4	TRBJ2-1	ASSRGLGSGTGPNNEQF
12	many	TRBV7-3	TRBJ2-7	ASSRTGTGVEQY
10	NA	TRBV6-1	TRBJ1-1	ATTSGNTEAF
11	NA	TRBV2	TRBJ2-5	ASRSRLAGGPY